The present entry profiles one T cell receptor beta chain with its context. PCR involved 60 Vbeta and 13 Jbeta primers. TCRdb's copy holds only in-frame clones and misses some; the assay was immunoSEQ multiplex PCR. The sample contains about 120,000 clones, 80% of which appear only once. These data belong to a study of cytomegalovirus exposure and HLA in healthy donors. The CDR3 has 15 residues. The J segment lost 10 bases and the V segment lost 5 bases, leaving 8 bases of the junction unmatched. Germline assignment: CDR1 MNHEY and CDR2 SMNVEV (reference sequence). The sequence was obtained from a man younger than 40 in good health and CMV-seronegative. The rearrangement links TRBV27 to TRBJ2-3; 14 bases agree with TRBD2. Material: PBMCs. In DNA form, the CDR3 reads TGTGCCAGCAGTCCCTCGGGACTAGCGGGAGAGGCGCAGTATTTT. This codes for CASSPSGLAGEAQYF.